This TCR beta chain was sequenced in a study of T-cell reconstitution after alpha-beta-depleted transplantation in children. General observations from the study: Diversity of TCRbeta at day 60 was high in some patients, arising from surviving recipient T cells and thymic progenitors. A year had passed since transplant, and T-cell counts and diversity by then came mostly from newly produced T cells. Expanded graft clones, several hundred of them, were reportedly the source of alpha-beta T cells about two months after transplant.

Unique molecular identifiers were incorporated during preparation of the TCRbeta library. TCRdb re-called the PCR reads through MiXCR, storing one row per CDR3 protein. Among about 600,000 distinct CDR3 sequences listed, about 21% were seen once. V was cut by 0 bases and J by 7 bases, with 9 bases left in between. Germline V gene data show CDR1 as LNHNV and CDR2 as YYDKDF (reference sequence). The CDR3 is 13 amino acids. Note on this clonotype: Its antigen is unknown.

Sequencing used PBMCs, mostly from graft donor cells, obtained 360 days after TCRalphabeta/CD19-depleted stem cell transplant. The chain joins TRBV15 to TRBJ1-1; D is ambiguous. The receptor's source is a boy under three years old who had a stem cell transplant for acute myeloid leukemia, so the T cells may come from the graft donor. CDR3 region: CATSRDEQYEAFF. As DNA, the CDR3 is TGTGCCACCAGCAGAGATGAGCAGTATGAAGCTTTCTTT. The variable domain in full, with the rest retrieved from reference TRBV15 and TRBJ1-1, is DAMVIQNPRYQVTQFGKPVTLSCSQTLNHNVMYWYQQKSSQAPKLLFHYYDKDFNNEADTPDNFQSRRPNTSFCFLDIRSPGLGDTAMYLCATSRDEQYEAFFGQGTRLTVV.